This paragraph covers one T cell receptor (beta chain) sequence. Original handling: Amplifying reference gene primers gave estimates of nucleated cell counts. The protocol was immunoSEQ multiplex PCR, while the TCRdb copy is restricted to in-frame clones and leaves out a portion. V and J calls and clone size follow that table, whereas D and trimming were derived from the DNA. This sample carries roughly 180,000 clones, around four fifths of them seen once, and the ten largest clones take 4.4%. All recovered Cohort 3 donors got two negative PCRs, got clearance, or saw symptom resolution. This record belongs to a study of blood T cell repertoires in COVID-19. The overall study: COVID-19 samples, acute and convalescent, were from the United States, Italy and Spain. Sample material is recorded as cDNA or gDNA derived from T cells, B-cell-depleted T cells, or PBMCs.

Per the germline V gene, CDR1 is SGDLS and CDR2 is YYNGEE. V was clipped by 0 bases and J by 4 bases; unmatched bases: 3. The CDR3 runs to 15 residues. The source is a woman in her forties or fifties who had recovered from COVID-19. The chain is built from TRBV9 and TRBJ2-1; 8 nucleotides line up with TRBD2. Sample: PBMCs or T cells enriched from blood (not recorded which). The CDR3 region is CASSVETSGYNEQFF. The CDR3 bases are TGTGCCAGCAGCGTAGAAACTAGCGGATACAATGAGCAGTTCTTC.